The entry that follows covers one T cell receptor (beta chain) sequence. The antigen remains undetermined. This CDR3 is built from 12 residues. With 4 bases removed from V and 6 bases from J, the gap between germline ends came to 11 bases. The germline CDR1 and CDR2 sequences are SGHDT and YYEEEE. TCRdb fed the 5' RACE reads into MiXCR, producing one record per CDR3 protein. The sample has more than 650,000 distinct CDR3 sequences; around 6% are singletons. The data were obtained in a study of identical twins. Study-wide results and caveats: Cross-sectional statistical analysis was relied on for the conclusions, without the same donors being followed. Models predicted less out-of-frame TCR alpha sharing in monozygotic twins than was found.

Only healthy Caucasians were enrolled as donors. The receptor comes from a man aged 18 to 35 in good health. The chain uses TRBV5-6 and TRBJ2-7; D assignment may be TRBD1 or TRBD2 (5 bases each). Source material: naive T cells sorted from blood. The CDR3 DNA sequence: TGTGCCAGCAGCCTCGGGGCTGCCGAGCAGTACGTC. Amino acid sequence: CASSLGAAEQYV.